This TCR beta chain emerged from a study of blood T cell repertoires in COVID-19. Overall study context: The United States, Italy and Spain were the sources of the acute and convalescent COVID-19 samples. Nucleic acid was either cDNA or gDNA, and it came from T cells, B-cell-depleted T cells, or PBMCs.

Authors' analysis steps: Quantification of nucleated cells was approximated via reference gene primer amplification. Generated by immunoSEQ multiplex PCR, the TCRdb table keeps only in-frame clones and is missing some. V and J calls and clone size are as listed in that table; D and trimming were resolved from the DNA. This sample has around 100,000 clones, with approximately 88% found just once. Germline values: CDR1 SGHNT, CDR2 YYREEE (reference sequence). The CDR3 is 15 residues long. V shed 2 bases and J 4 bases; nucleotides not matched to a gene: 8. This sequence originates from a middle-aged woman with acute or convalescent COVID-19. The sequencing sample was made of peripheral blood. This chain links TRBV5-4 with TRBJ1-2; 7 nucleotides agree with TRBD1. The CDR3 nucleotides are TGTGCCAGCAGCTTCCGGGACAGAAAAATCTATGGCTACACCTTC. Amino acid sequence: CASSFRDRKIYGYTF.